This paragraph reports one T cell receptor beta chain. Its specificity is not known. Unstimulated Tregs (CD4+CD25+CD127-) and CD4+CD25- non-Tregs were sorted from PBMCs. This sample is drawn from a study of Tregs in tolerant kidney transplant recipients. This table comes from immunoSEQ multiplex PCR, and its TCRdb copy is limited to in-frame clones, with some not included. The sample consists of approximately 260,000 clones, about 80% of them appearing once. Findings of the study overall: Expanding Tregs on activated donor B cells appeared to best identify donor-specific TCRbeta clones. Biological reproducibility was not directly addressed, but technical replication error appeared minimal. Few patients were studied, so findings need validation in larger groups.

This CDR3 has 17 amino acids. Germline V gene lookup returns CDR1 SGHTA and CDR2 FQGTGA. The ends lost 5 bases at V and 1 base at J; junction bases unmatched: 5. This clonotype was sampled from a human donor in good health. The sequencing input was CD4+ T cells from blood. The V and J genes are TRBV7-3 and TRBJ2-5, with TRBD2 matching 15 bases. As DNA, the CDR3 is TGTGCCAGCAGCCCCGGACTAGCGGGGGGGATCCAAGAGACCCAGTACTTC. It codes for CASSPGLAGGIQETQYF.